These 5 T cell receptor beta chains originate from one sample sequenced in a study of blood T cell repertoires in COVID-19. The assay was immunoSEQ multiplex PCR, and TCRdb's table has in-frame clones only and misses some. The table shows approximately 190,000 clones, with approximately 84% occurring only once. Source material: peripheral blood. The origin of the receptors is a woman in her seventies with active or convalescent COVID-19.

J is TRBJ2-5 and V is TRBV6-5; weak D call: TRBD1 (6 bases). The germline V gene encodes CDR1 MNHEY and CDR2 SVGAGI. Trimming left V 5 bases short and J 9 bases short, with 10 bases between. There are 11 residues in the CDR3. CDR3 amino acids: CASSIPGAQYF. The CDR3 bases are TGTGCCAGCAGTATTCCAGGGGCCCAGTACTTC.

The chain couples TRBV6-2 or TRBV6-3 to TRBJ2-1, with TRBD2 identical over 10 bases. After removal of 8 bases from V and 5 bases from J, the junction contained 9 bases not matched to a gene. Germline lookup yields CDR1 MNHEY and CDR2 SVGEGT. The CDR3 sequence is 15 residues long. The DNA for the CDR3 is TGTGCCAGCCGTTCAGCGGGAGGGCCTAACAATGAGCAGTTCTTC. It yields the protein CASRSAGGPNNEQFF.

The genes are TRBV3-1 (or the pseudogene TRBV3-2) and TRBJ1-6, with a possible D match to TRBD1 (6 bases). The CDR3 extends over 14 amino acids. CDR1 and CDR2 (germline): LGHDT, YNNKEL (reference sequence). Trimming cost V 3 bases and J 8 bases, with 11 bases left between them. DNA for the CDR3: TGTGCCAGCAGCCAGACAGGTTCCGATTCACCCCTCCACTTT. Translated: CASSQTGSDSPLHF.

The CDR3 DNA follows: TGCAGCGTTGGGGCCAGTATCGATGGCTACACCTTC. This encodes CSVGASIDGYTF. The chain links TRBV29-1 to TRBJ1-2; D is unclear. Germline lookup yields CDR1 SQVTM and CDR2 ANQGSEA. The CDR3 spans 12 residues. V lost 4 bases to trimming and J lost 6 bases, with 12 bases between them.

The gene calls are TRBV10-3 and TRBJ1-1; D unresolved. The germline gives CDR1 ENHRY, CDR2 SYGVKD. The germline V and J ends were trimmed by 6 bases and 3 bases, with 11 bases remaining between them. The CDR3 has 13 amino acids. The CDR3 coding sequence is TGTGCCATCAGGGAGACCGGAGACACTGAAGCTTTCTTT. Translation gives CAIRETGDTEAFF.